This TCR beta chain was documented in a study of T-cell memory formation after mild COVID-19. The study, taken as a whole, reports: Contracting CD4+ clones lay largely in CM and EM, with CD8+ ones residing in EMRA. Clones shrinking between day 15 and 85 showed a balanced CD4/CD8 split, and those that grew later tilted toward CD4+.

CDR1 SGHVS and CDR2 FNYEAQ come from the germline V gene. CDR3 length equals 16 residues. Trimming removed 5 bases from V and 8 bases from J, with 22 bases in between. Amplification by 5'RACE using constant-segment primers produced TCR alpha and TCR beta cDNA libraries that carried sample barcodes and UMIs. One entry per CDR3 protein results from TCRdb running MiXCR on the 5' RACE reads. Here the sample spans 25,000 to 35,000 distinct CDR3 sequences, 21% being singletons. Note on this clonotype: The antigen is unknown.

This clonotype was obtained from an adult who had mild COVID-19 (a few samples of this study predate the infection). Cell type and time point are not known. Sequenced sample: PBMCs or a T cell subset sorted from them (not recorded which). The V call is TRBV7-6, the J call TRBJ2-1; D is ambiguous. The DNA for the CDR3 is TGTGCCAGCAGCGAGGTGGAAGCGCGGACGGAGCATGAGCAGTTCTTC. It specifies CASSEVEARTEHEQFF.